This entry lists 22 T cell receptor beta chains sequenced from one sample in a study of vaccination and CD4 T cells after COVID-19. These receptors have no identified antigens. This sample's treatment: roughly nine-day PBMC culture with coronavirus spike peptide pools or control peptides (ViraFEST assay). Oncomine TCR Beta short-read sequencing was applied to DNA from cultured CD4+ T cells. In TCRdb, the PCR reads were re-called with MiXCR into one record per CDR3 protein. The table has some 10,000 distinct CDR3 sequences, 60% to 80% seen once. Sequenced material: CD4+ T cells from blood, cultured in vitro. Every receptor here comes from a human donor who had recovered from COVID-19.

Within the sample, this clonotype is large. V and J are TRBV19 and TRBJ1-2; D perhaps matches TRBD1 (5 bases). The CDR3 totals 16 residues. The V and J ends lost 5 bases and 2 bases respectively, with 18 bases between them. CDR1 is LNHDA, CDR2 SQIVND, per germline (reference sequence). This CDR3 reads CASSDRGGPGNYGYTF. The CDR3, as DNA: TGTGCCAGTAGTGACCGGGGAGGACCAGGGAACTATGGCTACACCTTC.

The V gene is TRBV12-3 or TRBV12-4, the J gene TRBJ2-7, with TRBD1 matching over 8 bases. Trimming at V came to 6 bases and at J to 3 bases, leaving 4 bases not matched to a gene. CDR3 size: 13 residues. The CDR3 loop reads CASRRGQVYEQYF. For the CDR3, the DNA is TGTGCCAGCAGGCGGGGACAGGTCTACGAGCAGTACTTC.

This rearrangement joins TRBV6-1 to TRBJ1-6; D remains ambiguous. This CDR3 is 16 amino acids long. Germline V gene lookup returns CDR1 MNHNS and CDR2 SASEGT. V dropped 4 bases and J dropped 5 bases, with 15 bases sitting between them. The CDR3: CASSGRAQVDNSPLHF. The CDR3 DNA reads as TGTGCCAGCAGTGGCCGGGCCCAGGTTGATAATTCACCCCTCCACTTT.

This chain joins TRBV7-2 and TRBJ1-1; D is unclear. The V gene's germline CDR1 is SGHTA and CDR2 FQGNSA. The CDR3 length is 14 residues. V lost 1 base and J 8 bases, leaving 14 bases between the germline ends. The CDR3 DNA reads as TGTGCCAGCAGCTTAGAAAGATACGTACCCGAAGCTTTCTTT. Amino acids: CASSLERYVPEAFF.

This sequence joins TRBV5-4 and TRBJ2-7; possible D gene TRBD1, 5 bases. From germline, CDR1 is SGHNT and CDR2 YYREEE (reference sequence). This CDR3 is built from 16 residues. V lost 3 bases and J lost 0, with 16 bases in between. CDR3 protein: CASSSRRAQSSYEQYF. CDR3 sequence (DNA): TGTGCCAGCAGCTCTCGCAGGGCTCAGAGCTCCTACGAGCAGTACTTC. Combining the CDR3 with reference TRBV5-4 and TRBJ2-7 gives the whole variable domain ETGVTQSPTHLIKTRGQQVTLRCSSQSGHNTVSWYQQALGQGPQFIFQYYREEENGRGNFPPRFSGLQFPNYSSELNVNALELDDSALYLCASSSRRAQSSYEQYFGPGTRLTVT.

This clonotype was detected once. The chain combines TRBV6-1 with TRBJ2-7; D not resolved. The CDR3 runs 14 residues. The V end was cut by 7 bases, the J end by 4 bases, with 17 bases between. CDR1 and CDR2 from the germline V gene are MNHNS and SASEGT. The DNA for the CDR3 is TGTGCCAGCAAACAAGAAATAGGGATGTACGAGCAGTACTTC. It yields the protein CASKQEIGMYEQYF.

The chain uses TRBV7-6 and TRBJ1-3, with 7 bases fitting TRBD1. V dropped 6 bases and J dropped 0; count of bases not matched to a gene: 8. Germline loops: CDR1 SGHVS, CDR2 FNYEAQ. The CDR3 is 16 residues long. CDR3: CASSRDSPSSGNTIYF. The DNA for the CDR3 is TGTGCCAGCAGTCGGGACAGTCCCTCCTCTGGAAACACCATATATTTT. Full variable domain (outside the CDR3, taken from reference TRBV7-6 and TRBJ1-3): GAGVSQSPRYKVTKRGQDVALRCDPISGHVSLYWYRQALGQGPEFLTYFNYEAQQDKSGLPNDRFSAERPEGSISTLTIQRTEQRDSAMYRCASSRDSPSSGNTIYFGEGSWLTVV.

The gene calls are TRBV29-1 and TRBJ1-2; D gene unclear. The V end was cut by 3 bases, the J end by 8 bases, with 4 bases between. This CDR3 is 9 amino acids long. Germline loops: CDR1 SQVTM, CDR2 ANQGSEA. The chain's CDR3 is CSVDRGYTF. The CDR3 bases are TGCAGCGTTGATAGAGGCTACACCTTC.

The chain couples TRBV5-1 to TRBJ2-5, with D hard to call. Trimming stripped 6 bases from V and 2 bases from J, with 17 bases between. This CDR3 has 15 amino acids. The germline gives CDR1 SGHRS, CDR2 YFSETQ. This CDR3 reads CASIPPGLGQETQYF. As DNA, the CDR3 is TGCGCCAGCATCCCACCGGGCTTGGGACAAGAGACCCAGTACTTC.

This chain links TRBV28 with TRBJ2-3; possibly TRBD2 for D (5 bases). V was pared by 8 bases and J by 0 bases, with 9 bases between. This CDR3 spans 13 amino acids. Germline V gene lookup returns CDR1 MDHEN and CDR2 SYDVKM. CDR3 bases: TGTGCCAGCCTGGACTGGAGCACAGATACGCAGTATTTT. Its protein product is CASLDWSTDTQYF.

V gene TRBV7-2 combines with J gene TRBJ1-2; TRBD1 agrees at 12 bases. The CDR3 runs 15 residues. The germline CDR1 and CDR2 sequences are SGHTA and FQGNSA. J was trimmed by 8 bases and V by 0 bases; bases with no gene match: 4. In nucleotides, the CDR3 is TGTGCCAGCAGCTTAGCCCCGGGACAGGGGGCCGGCTACACCTTC. It is translated as CASSLAPGQGAGYTF. The whole variable domain, filled in from reference TRBV7-2 and TRBJ1-2, reads GAGVSQSPSNKVTEKGKDVELRCDPISGHTALYWYRQSLGQGLEFLIYFQGNSAPDKSGLPSDRFSAERTGGSVSTLTIQRTQQEDSAVYLCASSLAPGQGAGYTFGSGTRLTVV.

This clonotype was observed a handful of times. The V call is TRBV6-1, the J call TRBJ2-2, with D possibly being TRBD1 (5 bases). Germline values: CDR1 MNHNS, CDR2 SASEGT. Trimming stripped 6 bases from V and 1 base from J, with 9 bases between. The CDR3 has 14 residues. In nucleotides, the CDR3 is TGTGCCAGCAGGACAGCCATGAACACCGGGGAGCTGTTTTTT. Residues: CASRTAMNTGELFF.

This clonotype was seen only a few times. The chain links TRBV27 to TRBJ1-6; D perhaps matches TRBD1 (6 bases). Trimming stripped 3 bases from V and 6 bases from J, with 12 bases between. CDR1 and CDR2 (germline): MNHEY, SMNVEV (reference sequence). The CDR3 has 15 amino acids. CDR3 protein: CASSFFRDTNSPLHF. CDR3 sequence (DNA): TGTGCCAGCAGTTTCTTCCGGGACACTAATTCACCCCTCCACTTT.

The chain has TRBV20-1 and TRBJ1-1; D is possibly TRBD1 (6 bases). The V gene's germline CDR1 is DFQATT and CDR2 SNEGSKA (reference sequence). Deletions cut 0 bases from V and 4 bases from J, with 12 bases between. This CDR3 comprises 14 residues. CDR3 protein: CSARDKNRVTEAFF. CDR3 coding DNA: TGCAGTGCTAGAGACAAGAACAGGGTCACTGAAGCTTTCTTT.

This clonotype was seen more than once but under ten times. The chain combines TRBV12-3 or TRBV12-4 with TRBJ2-2; D not resolved. Trimming took 5 bases from V and 6 from J, leaving 10 bases between them. The CDR3 runs 13 residues. For the CDR3, the DNA is TGTGCCAGCAGTCCCCCACTCGCCGGGGAGCTGTTTTTT. Protein: CASSPPLAGELFF.

The chain carries TRBV27 and TRBJ2-2; 7 bases fit TRBD1. The CDR3 has 16 amino acids. The V segment lost 5 bases and the J segment 1 base; nucleotides outside the gene matches: 7. Per the germline V gene, CDR1 is MNHEY and CDR2 is SMNVEV (reference sequence). CDR3: CASSPTGTVNTGELFF. The CDR3 nucleotides read TGTGCCAGCAGTCCGACGGGGACAGTGAACACCGGGGAGCTGTTTTTT.

This clonotype is termed medium-sized. The chain combines TRBV20-1 with TRBJ2-3, with D tentatively TRBD1 or TRBD2 (5 bases each). Germline V CDR1 and CDR2: DFQATT, SNEGSKA (reference sequence). The CDR3 is 13 amino acids. V shed 4 bases and J shed 0 bases, with 8 bases lying between them. The CDR3 bases are TGCAGTGCTACTGGGACGAGCACAGATACGCAGTATTTT. It yields the protein CSATGTSTDTQYF.

V is TRBV7-2 and J is TRBJ1-1, with 7 bases fitting TRBD1. Trimming removed 3 bases from V and 3 bases from J; junction bases left unmatched: 4. The germline V gene encodes CDR1 SGHTA and CDR2 FQGNSA. The CDR3 extends over 14 amino acids. The CDR3 here is CASSLTGLYTEAFF. The CDR3 bases are TGTGCCAGCAGCTTGACAGGGTTGTACACTGAAGCTTTCTTT. Filled out from reference TRBV7-2 and TRBJ1-1, the complete variable domain reads GAGVSQSPSNKVTEKGKDVELRCDPISGHTALYWYRQSLGQGLEFLIYFQGNSAPDKSGLPSDRFSAERTGGSVSTLTIQRTQQEDSAVYLCASSLTGLYTEAFFGQGTRLTVV.

The chain is built from TRBV7-2 and TRBJ1-4; D perhaps matches TRBD1 (6 bases). Germline CDR1 is SGHTA and CDR2 is FQGNSA. The CDR3 spans 16 residues. Trimming stripped 7 bases from V and 4 bases from J, with 19 bases between. CDR3 sequence (DNA): TGTGCCAGCACCCGGGGGCACAGCAACATTAATGAAAAACTGTTTTTT. Translated, it gives CASTRGHSNINEKLFF.

The V gene is TRBV20-1, the J gene TRBJ1-1, with D possibly being TRBD1 (6 bases). The ends were cut back, 1 base at V and 5 bases at J, with 11 bases in the middle. The CDR3 has 13 amino acids. CDR1 DFQATT and CDR2 SNEGSKA come from the germline V gene (reference sequence). The CDR3 DNA follows: TGCAGTGCTAGAGTGGGGGCTAAGACTGAAGCTTTCTTT. Translating gives CSARVGAKTEAFF.

The chain employs TRBV5-1 and TRBJ2-5, with D perhaps matching TRBD1 (6 bases). The CDR3 contains 13 residues. Germline V gives CDR1 SGHRS, CDR2 YFSETQ. With 2 bases removed from V and 4 bases from J, the gap between germline ends came to 9 bases. In nucleotides, the CDR3 is TGCGCCAGCAGCTTACAGGGCCGAGAGACCCAGTACTTC. This codes for CASSLQGRETQYF.

This clonotype came up a few times. V is TRBV10-2 and J is TRBJ2-4, with 10 bases that match TRBD2. Trimming removed 6 bases from V and 8 bases from J; junction bases left unmatched: 13. Germline V gene sequence: CDR1 WSHSY, CDR2 SAAADI. The CDR3 extends over 16 amino acids. The CDR3 DNA is TGCGCCAGCAGCCGCGGGGCTAGCGGGAGTGGTGACATTCAGTACTTC. This codes for CASSRGASGSGDIQYF.